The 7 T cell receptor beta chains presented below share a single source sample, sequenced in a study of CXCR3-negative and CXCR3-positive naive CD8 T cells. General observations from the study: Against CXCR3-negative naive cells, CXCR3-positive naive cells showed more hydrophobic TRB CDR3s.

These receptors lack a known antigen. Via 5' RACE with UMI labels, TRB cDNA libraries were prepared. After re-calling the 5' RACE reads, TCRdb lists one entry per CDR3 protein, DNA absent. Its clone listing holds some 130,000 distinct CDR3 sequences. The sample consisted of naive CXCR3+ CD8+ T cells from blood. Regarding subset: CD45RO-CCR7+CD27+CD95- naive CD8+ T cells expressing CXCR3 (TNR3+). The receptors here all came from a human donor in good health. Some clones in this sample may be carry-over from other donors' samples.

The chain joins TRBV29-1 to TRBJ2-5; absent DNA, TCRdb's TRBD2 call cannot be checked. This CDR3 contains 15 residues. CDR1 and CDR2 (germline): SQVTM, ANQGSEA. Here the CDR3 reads CSVGRLAGVQETQYF. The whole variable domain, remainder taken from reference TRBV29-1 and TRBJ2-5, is SAVISQKPSRDICQRGTSLTIQCQVDSQVTMMFWYRQQPGQSLTLIATANQGSEATYESGFVIDKFPISRPNLTFSTLTVSNMSPEDSSIYLCSVGRLAGVQETQYFGPGTRLLVL.

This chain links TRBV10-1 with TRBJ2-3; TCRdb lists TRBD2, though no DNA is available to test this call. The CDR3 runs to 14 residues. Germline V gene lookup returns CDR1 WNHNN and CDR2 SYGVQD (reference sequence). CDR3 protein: CASSKTSGTDTQYF.

The CDR3 reads CASSQGLLESTDTQYF. The chain combines TRBV3-1 with TRBJ2-3; the D call of TRBD2 rests on TCRdb alone, since no DNA is present to check it. The CDR3 length is 16 residues. CDR1 and CDR2 from the germline V gene are LGHDT and YNNKEL (reference sequence).

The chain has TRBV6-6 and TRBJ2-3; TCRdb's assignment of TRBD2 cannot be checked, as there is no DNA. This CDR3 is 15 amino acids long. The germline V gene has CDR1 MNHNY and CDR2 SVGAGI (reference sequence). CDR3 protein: CASSWEGGYTDTQYF.

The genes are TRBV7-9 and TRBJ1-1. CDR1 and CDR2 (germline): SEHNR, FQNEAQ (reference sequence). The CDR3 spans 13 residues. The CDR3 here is CASSFMVDTEAFF.

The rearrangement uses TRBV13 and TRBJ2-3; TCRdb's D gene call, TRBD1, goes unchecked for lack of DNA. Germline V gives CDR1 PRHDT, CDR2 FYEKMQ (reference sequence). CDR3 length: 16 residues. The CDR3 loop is CASSLRDRVYTDTQYF.

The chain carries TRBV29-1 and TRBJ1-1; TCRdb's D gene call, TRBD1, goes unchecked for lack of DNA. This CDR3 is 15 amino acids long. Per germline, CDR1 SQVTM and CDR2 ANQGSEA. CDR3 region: CSVEGFQGWNTEAFF.